The clone carrying this T cell receptor beta chain was seen only a few times. Its target is unknown. TCRdb itself ran the RT-PCR reads through MiXCR, one entry per CDR3 protein. The data contain around 750,000 distinct CDR3 sequences, approximately 21% of them seen just once; the ten biggest clones take up 10%. V lost 3 bases, J lost 8 bases, and 11 bases lay in between. This CDR3 comprises 13 residues. Germline assignment: CDR1 ENHRY and CDR2 SYGVKD. This entry is derived from a study of response to subunit inactivated influenza vaccine. Whole-study results and caveats: Researchers suggested that each seasonal influenza vaccination recruits few new T cells.

The rearrangement joins TRBV10-3 to TRBJ2-1; tentative D call: TRBD1 (6 bases). This TCR derives from a man aged 50 to 59 who received an inactivated influenza vaccine. The sample here was PBMCs from blood, taken roughly 5 days after vaccination. Written as DNA, the CDR3 is TGTGCCATCAGTGAAAGACAGGCATATGAGCAGTTCTTC. Its translation: CAISERQAYEQFF.